This is a list of T cell receptor beta chains from one sample in a study of vaccination and CD4 T cells after COVID-19. Using its own MiXCR run on the PCR reads, TCRdb lists one record per CDR3 protein. Of some 12,000 distinct CDR3 sequences detected, about 44% appear once; the ten largest clones hold 15%. No cognate antigen is known for these TCRs. The material sequenced was CD4+ T cells from blood, cultured in vitro. These receptors were obtained from a human donor who had recovered from COVID-19. Each CDR3 is given with its conserved first and last residue. The order of the fields is D gene, clone size, V gene, J gene, CDR3 DNA, CDR3 protein. The D gene is left open where the match is weak. Where a row states a size, it is once, few, many or the class of an expanded clone; other rows omit it.

d_gene: TRBD2
abundance: NA
v_gene: TRBV5-3
j_gene: TRBJ2-5
CDR3nt: TGTGCCAGAAGCCTCCGACTAGCGGTGGGCGCGGTCCAGTACTTC
CDR3aa: CARSLRLAVGAVQYF

d_gene: NA
abundance: NA
v_gene: TRBV5-4
j_gene: TRBJ2-3
CDR3nt: TGTGCCAGCAGCTTGTTGCTACCAGATACGCAGTATTTT
CDR3aa: CASSLLLPDTQYF

d_gene: NA
abundance: NA
v_gene: TRBV4-2
j_gene: TRBJ1-2
CDR3nt: TGTGCCAGCAGCCAAGCAGTAAAGGGGAACTATGGCTACACCTTC
CDR3aa: CASSQAVKGNYGYTF

d_gene: TRBD1
abundance: few
v_gene: TRBV27
j_gene: TRBJ1-2
CDR3nt: TGTGCCAGCAGTACGACAGGGTGGGGTGGCTACACCTTC
CDR3aa: CASSTTGWGGYTF

d_gene: NA
abundance: medium-sized
v_gene: TRBV28
j_gene: TRBJ1-5
CDR3nt: TGTGCCAGCAGCCGGATAAACAATCAGCCCCAGCATTTT
CDR3aa: CASSRINNQPQHF

d_gene: TRBD1
abundance: NA
v_gene: TRBV6-1
j_gene: TRBJ2-7
CDR3nt: TGTGCCAGCAGTGTTTTGACAGGGGGCCTTTACGAGCAGTACTTC
CDR3aa: CASSVLTGGLYEQYF

d_gene: NA
abundance: NA
v_gene: TRBV2
j_gene: TRBJ1-1
CDR3nt: TGTGCCAGCAGTACCTCGCCCCAGGCTGCGCAGGCTTTCTTT
CDR3aa: CASSTSPQAAQAFF

d_gene: NA
abundance: NA
v_gene: TRBV6-1
j_gene: TRBJ1-1
CDR3nt: TGTGCCAGCACCAGGAACAACATGAACACTGAAGCTTTCTTT
CDR3aa: CASTRNNMNTEAFF

d_gene: TRBD1
abundance: NA
v_gene: TRBV6-5
j_gene: TRBJ2-7
CDR3nt: TGTGCCAGCAGTTACTCGAGGGGGCGAGTCGAGCAGTACTTC
CDR3aa: CASSYSRGRVEQYF

d_gene: NA
abundance: NA
v_gene: TRBV6-1
j_gene: TRBJ2-7
CDR3nt: TGTGCCAGCGGGGGGAGTTGGGCCACCGGGGCCAACGAGCAGTACTTC
CDR3aa: CASGGSWATGANEQYF

d_gene: TRBD2
abundance: NA
v_gene: TRBV20-1
j_gene: TRBJ2-1
CDR3nt: TGCAGTGCTAGCGTACCTAGCGGGAATAACAATGAGCAGTTCTTC
CDR3aa: CSASVPSGNNNEQFF

d_gene: TRBD2
abundance: NA
v_gene: TRBV20-1
j_gene: TRBJ2-1
CDR3nt: TGCAGTGCTAGAGGTACTAGCGGGACGGCACGGGAGCAGTTCTTC
CDR3aa: CSARGTSGTAREQFF

d_gene: TRBD1
abundance: once
v_gene: TRBV6-1
j_gene: TRBJ2-2
CDR3nt: TGTGCCAGCAGTGAGACAGGGTGGGGCACCGGGGAGCTGTTTTTT
CDR3aa: CASSETGWGTGELFF

d_gene: TRBD1
abundance: NA
v_gene: TRBV6-1
j_gene: TRBJ1-2
CDR3nt: TGTGCCAGCAGGGCCGCCGGGACAGGGGGCGCGAAAGGTGGCTACACCTTC
CDR3aa: CASRAAGTGGAKGGYTF

d_gene: NA
abundance: once
v_gene: TRBV7-2
j_gene: TRBJ1-5
CDR3nt: TGTGCCAGCAGCCGAACAGGAGACCCTAGCCGATTCAATCAGCCCCAGCATTTT
CDR3aa: CASSRTGDPSRFNQPQHF

d_gene: TRBD1
abundance: NA
v_gene: TRBV6-1
j_gene: TRBJ2-2
CDR3nt: TGTGCCAGCAGGAGACAGGGCGAGAGCACCGGGGAGCTGTTTTTT
CDR3aa: CASRRQGESTGELFF

d_gene: NA
abundance: medium-sized
v_gene: TRBV21-1
j_gene: TRBJ1-5
CDR3nt: TGTGCCAGCAGCAAACTAAATTCCGGCGGGCCCCAGCATTTT
CDR3aa: CASSKLNSGGPQHF

d_gene: NA
abundance: few
v_gene: TRBV28
j_gene: TRBJ1-2
CDR3nt: TGTGCCAGCAGTTACAGTCAGAACTATGGCTACACCTTC
CDR3aa: CASSYSQNYGYTF

d_gene: NA
abundance: few
v_gene: TRBV19
j_gene: TRBJ2-7
CDR3nt: TGTGCCAGTAAACCAACGGGCTTGGGCTACGAGCAGTACTTC
CDR3aa: CASKPTGLGYEQYF

d_gene: NA
abundance: NA
v_gene: TRBV19
j_gene: TRBJ1-1
CDR3nt: TGTGCCAGTAGTAAGACACCGAGAACTGAAGCTTTCTTT
CDR3aa: CASSKTPRTEAFF

d_gene: TRBD1
abundance: NA
v_gene: TRBV11-2
j_gene: TRBJ1-2
CDR3nt: TGTGCCAGCAGCCTTCTAGGGACAGGAGACTATGGCTACACCTTC
CDR3aa: CASSLLGTGDYGYTF

d_gene: NA
abundance: medium-sized
v_gene: TRBV28
j_gene: TRBJ1-5
CDR3nt: TGTGCCAGCAGAGACGGGAATCAGCCCCAGCATTTT
CDR3aa: CASRDGNQPQHF

d_gene: NA
abundance: NA
v_gene: TRBV20-1
j_gene: TRBJ1-1
CDR3nt: TGCAGTGCTAGAATGGACTTTCGCACTGAAGCTTTCTTT
CDR3aa: CSARMDFRTEAFF

d_gene: NA
abundance: NA
v_gene: TRBV7-2
j_gene: TRBJ2-2
CDR3nt: TGTGCCAGCAGCCTGGGACGGCTAGTCCCTTGGGAGGACGGGGAGCTGTTTTTT
CDR3aa: CASSLGRLVPWEDGELFF

d_gene: NA
abundance: NA
v_gene: TRBV12-3/TRBV12-4
j_gene: TRBJ2-3
CDR3nt: TGTGCCAGCAGGTTGGGGCGAGCTGTTGATACGCAGTATTTT
CDR3aa: CASRLGRAVDTQYF

d_gene: TRBD2
abundance: few
v_gene: TRBV20-1
j_gene: TRBJ2-1
CDR3nt: TGCAGTGCTATAGGTAGCGGGATAAGCTCCTACAATGAGCAGTTCTTC
CDR3aa: CSAIGSGISSYNEQFF

d_gene: NA
abundance: few
v_gene: TRBV20-1
j_gene: TRBJ2-3
CDR3nt: TGCAGTGCTAGAGATCTCTTACTGGGCTTGTATACGCAGTATTTT
CDR3aa: CSARDLLLGLYTQYF

d_gene: NA
abundance: NA
v_gene: TRBV19
j_gene: TRBJ1-2
CDR3nt: TGTGCCAGTCTCCCGGGGGCGGGCTATGGCTACACCTTC
CDR3aa: CASLPGAGYGYTF

d_gene: NA
abundance: NA
v_gene: TRBV7-2
j_gene: TRBJ2-3
CDR3nt: TGTGCCAGCAGCTCAAGGGTGGATACGCAGTATTTT
CDR3aa: CASSSRVDTQYF

d_gene: TRBD2
abundance: NA
v_gene: TRBV6-2/TRBV6-3
j_gene: TRBJ2-3
CDR3nt: TGTGCCAGCAAGGGACTACTAGGAGATACGCAGTATTTT
CDR3aa: CASKGLLGDTQYF

d_gene: TRBD2
abundance: NA
v_gene: TRBV2
j_gene: TRBJ2-1
CDR3nt: TGTGCCAGCAGTGAAGAACTAGCGGGAGACAATGAGCAGTTCTTC
CDR3aa: CASSEELAGDNEQFF

d_gene: NA
abundance: NA
v_gene: TRBV10-3
j_gene: TRBJ1-2
CDR3nt: TGTGCCATCAGTGGACAGAACTATGGCTACACCTTC
CDR3aa: CAISGQNYGYTF

d_gene: NA
abundance: NA
v_gene: TRBV20-1
j_gene: TRBJ2-5
CDR3nt: TGCAGTGCTCGCCTTTTGCGGTACCAAGAGACCCAGTACTTC
CDR3aa: CSARLLRYQETQYF

d_gene: NA
abundance: NA
v_gene: TRBV6-1
j_gene: TRBJ2-4
CDR3nt: TGTGCCAGCAGCCGTACAAACATTCAGTACTTC
CDR3aa: CASSRTNIQYF

d_gene: NA
abundance: NA
v_gene: TRBV7-2
j_gene: TRBJ1-3
CDR3nt: TGTGCCAGCAGCTTAGCTTGGGCAAGAAACACCATATATTTT
CDR3aa: CASSLAWARNTIYF

d_gene: NA
abundance: medium-sized
v_gene: TRBV7-2
j_gene: TRBJ1-6
CDR3nt: TGTGCCAGCAGTCCGTCCTATTTAAGGGTCCCTCAGTCACCCCTCCACTTT
CDR3aa: CASSPSYLRVPQSPLHF

d_gene: NA
abundance: NA
v_gene: TRBV4-1
j_gene: TRBJ2-5
CDR3nt: TGCGCCAGCAGCCAAAAGGGTGTGGAGACCCAGTACTTC
CDR3aa: CASSQKGVETQYF

d_gene: NA
abundance: NA
v_gene: TRBV6-5
j_gene: TRBJ2-1
CDR3nt: TGTGCCAGCAGTTACTCCCCCCAAGACCGGGGCCGCAATGAGCAGTTCTTC
CDR3aa: CASSYSPQDRGRNEQFF